These 5 T cell receptor beta chains came from one sample sequenced in a study of PD-1 blockade in classical Hodgkin lymphoma (dated by TCRdb to about 2020). Library method: the immunoSEQ multiplex PCR assay. TCRdb provides this immuneACCESS table in a form limited to in-frame rearrangements. Some clones are lacking; in checked studies, under half of them reflect an unresolved V gene, and why the rest are absent is not known. Within this sample are about 4,200 clones, with roughly two thirds of them counted one time only. About 9% of the sample is taken by the ten largest. In light of the paper, this sample's time point label describes: cycle 2 day 1 (C2D1) of nivolumab. All trial patients had relapsed after autologous stem cell transplantation, with cohorts A, B and C differing in prior brentuximab vedotin exposure. The starting material was peripheral blood mononuclear cells (PBMCs), obtained before the second cycle of nivolumab. All receptors come from a human donor with classical Hodgkin lymphoma.

CDR3 coding DNA: TGTGCCAGCAGCGTAGGGACTAGCGGGATAGACTACGAGCAGTACTTC. This sequence encodes CASSVGTSGIDYEQYF. This chain joins TRBV9 and TRBJ2-7, with 12 nucleotides matching TRBD2. The CDR3 runs 16 residues. With 0 bases clipped from V and 3 bases from J, the junction kept 4 bases outside the gene matches. In germline, CDR1 is SGDLS, CDR2 YYNGEE.

This clone was seen only a few times. The chain is built from TRBV19 and TRBJ1-1, with 7 bases lining up with TRBD1. CDR3 size: 13 residues. V lost 11 bases to trimming and J lost 1 base; unmatched junction nucleotides: 7. Germline CDR1 reads LNHDA; CDR2 reads SQIVND (reference sequence). Here the CDR3 DNA reads TGTGCCGTGACAGGGCGGGAGAACACTGAAGCTTTCTTT. Protein: CAVTGRENTEAFF.

The chain is built from TRBV28 and TRBJ1-5, with D unresolved. V lost 4 bases and J 5 bases, leaving 6 bases between the germline ends. This CDR3 is built from 12 residues. Germline lookup yields CDR1 MDHEN and CDR2 SYDVKM. CDR3 region: CASSSPYQPQHF. CDR3 DNA sequence: TGTGCCAGCAGTTCCCCTTATCAGCCCCAGCATTTT.

This clone has a handful of counts. The chain has TRBV7-3 and TRBJ2-7; D remains ambiguous. Per the germline V gene, CDR1 is SGHTA and CDR2 is FQGTGA. This CDR3 has 13 amino acids. V lost 2 bases, J lost 5 bases, and 10 bases lay in between. For the CDR3, the DNA is TGTGCCAGCAGCTTAGGCCCGGGCGACGAGCAGTACTTC. It is translated as CASSLGPGDEQYF.

The chain has TRBV10-3 and TRBJ1-3; the D gene is possibly TRBD1 (5 bases). V was pared by 8 bases and J by 2 bases, with 7 bases between. CDR1 and CDR2 from the germline V gene are ENHRY and SYGVKD. The length of the CDR3 is 12 residues. The CDR3 loop reads CAIGGTGNTIYF. The CDR3 DNA reads as TGTGCCATCGGGGGGACTGGAAACACCATATATTTT.